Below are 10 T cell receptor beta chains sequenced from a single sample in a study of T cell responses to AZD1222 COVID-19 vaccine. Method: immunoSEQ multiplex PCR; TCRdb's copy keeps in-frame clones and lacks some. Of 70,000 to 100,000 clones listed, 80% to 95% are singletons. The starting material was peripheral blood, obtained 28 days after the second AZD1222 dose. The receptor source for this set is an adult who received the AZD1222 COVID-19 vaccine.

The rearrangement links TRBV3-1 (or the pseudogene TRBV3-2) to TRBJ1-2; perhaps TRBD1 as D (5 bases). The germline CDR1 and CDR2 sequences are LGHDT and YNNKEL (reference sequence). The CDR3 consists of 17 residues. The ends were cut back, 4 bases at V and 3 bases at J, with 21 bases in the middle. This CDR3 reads CASSPFLLGAGHYGYTF. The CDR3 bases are TGTGCCAGCAGCCCGTTCCTACTCGGGGCAGGGCACTATGGCTACACCTTC.

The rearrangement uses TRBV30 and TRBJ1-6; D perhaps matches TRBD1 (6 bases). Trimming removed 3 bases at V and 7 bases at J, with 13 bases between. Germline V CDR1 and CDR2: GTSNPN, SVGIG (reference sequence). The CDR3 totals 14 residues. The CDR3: CAWSTYRDNSPLHF. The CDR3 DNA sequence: TGTGCCTGGAGCACGTACAGGGACAATTCACCCCTCCACTTT.

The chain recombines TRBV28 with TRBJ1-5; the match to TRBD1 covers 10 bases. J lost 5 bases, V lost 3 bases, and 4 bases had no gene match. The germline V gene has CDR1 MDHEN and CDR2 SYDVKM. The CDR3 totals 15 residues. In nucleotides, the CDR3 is TGTGCCAGCAGTTTGGGGGACAGGGGCGATCAGCCCCAGCATTTT. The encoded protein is CASSLGDRGDQPQHF.

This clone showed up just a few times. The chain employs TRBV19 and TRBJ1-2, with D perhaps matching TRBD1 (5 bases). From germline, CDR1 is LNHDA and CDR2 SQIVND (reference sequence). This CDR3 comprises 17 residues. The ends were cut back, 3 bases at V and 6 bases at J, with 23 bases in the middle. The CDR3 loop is CASSIRGSAGMKDGYTF. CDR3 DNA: TGTGCCAGTAGTATCAGAGGTTCGGCAGGGATGAAGGATGGCTACACCTTC.

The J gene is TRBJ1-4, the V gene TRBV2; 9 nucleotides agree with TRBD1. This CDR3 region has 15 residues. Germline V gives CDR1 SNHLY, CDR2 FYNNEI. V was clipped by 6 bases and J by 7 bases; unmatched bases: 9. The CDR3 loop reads CASRKVGQGSEKLFF. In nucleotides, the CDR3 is TGTGCCAGCAGGAAGGTGGGACAGGGATCTGAAAAACTGTTTTTT.

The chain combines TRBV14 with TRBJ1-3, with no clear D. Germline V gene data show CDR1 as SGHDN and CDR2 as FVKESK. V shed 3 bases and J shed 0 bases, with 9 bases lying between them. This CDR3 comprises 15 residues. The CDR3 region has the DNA TGTGCCAGCAGCCAGCCTGGCAGCTCTGGAAACACCATATATTTT. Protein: CASSQPGSSGNTIYF.

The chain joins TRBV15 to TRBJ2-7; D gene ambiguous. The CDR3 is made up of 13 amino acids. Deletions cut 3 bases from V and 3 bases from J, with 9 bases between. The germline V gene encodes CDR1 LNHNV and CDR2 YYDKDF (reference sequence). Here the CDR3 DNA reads TGTGCCACCAGCAGGGGTAGAAGCTACGAGCAGTACTTC. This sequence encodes CATSRGRSYEQYF. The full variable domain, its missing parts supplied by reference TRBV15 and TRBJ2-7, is DAMVIQNPRYQVTQFGKPVTLSCSQTLNHNVMYWYQQKSSQAPKLLFHYYDKDFNNEADTPDNFQSRRPNTSFCFLDIRSPGLGDTAMYLCATSRGRSYEQYFGPGTRLTVT.

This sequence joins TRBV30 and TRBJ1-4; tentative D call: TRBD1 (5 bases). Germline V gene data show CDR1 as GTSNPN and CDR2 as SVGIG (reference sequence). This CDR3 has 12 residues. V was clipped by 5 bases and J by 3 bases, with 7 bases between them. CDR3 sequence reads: CAWQGSNEKLFF. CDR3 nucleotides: TGTGCCTGGCAGGGATCTAATGAAAAACTGTTTTTT.

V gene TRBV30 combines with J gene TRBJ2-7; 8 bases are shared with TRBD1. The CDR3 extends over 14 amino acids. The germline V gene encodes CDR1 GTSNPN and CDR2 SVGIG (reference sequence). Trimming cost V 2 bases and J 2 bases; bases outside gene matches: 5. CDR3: CAWSPWTGPYEQYF. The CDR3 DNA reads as TGTGCCTGGAGTCCTTGGACAGGGCCCTACGAGCAGTACTTC.

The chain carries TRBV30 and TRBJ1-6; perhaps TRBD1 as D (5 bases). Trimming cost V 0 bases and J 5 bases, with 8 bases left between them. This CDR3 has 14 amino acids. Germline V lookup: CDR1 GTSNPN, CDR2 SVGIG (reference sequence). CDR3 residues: CAWSVGQNNSPLHF. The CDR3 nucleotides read TGTGCCTGGAGTGTCGGACAAAATAATTCACCCCTCCACTTT.